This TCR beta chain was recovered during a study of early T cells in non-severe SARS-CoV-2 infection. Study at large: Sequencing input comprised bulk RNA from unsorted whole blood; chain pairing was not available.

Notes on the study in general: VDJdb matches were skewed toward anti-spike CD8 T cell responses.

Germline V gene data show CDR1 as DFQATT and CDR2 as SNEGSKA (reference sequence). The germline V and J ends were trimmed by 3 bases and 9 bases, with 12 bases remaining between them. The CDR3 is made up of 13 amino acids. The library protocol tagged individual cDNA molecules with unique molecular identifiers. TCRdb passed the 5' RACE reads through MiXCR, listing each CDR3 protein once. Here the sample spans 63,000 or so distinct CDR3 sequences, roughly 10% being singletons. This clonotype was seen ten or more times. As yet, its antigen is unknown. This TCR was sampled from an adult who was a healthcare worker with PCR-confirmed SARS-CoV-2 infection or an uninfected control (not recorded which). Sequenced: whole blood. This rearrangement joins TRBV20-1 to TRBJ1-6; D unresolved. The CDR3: CSASASVGSPLHF. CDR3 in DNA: TGCAGTGCTAGCGCCTCAGTCGGTTCACCCCTCCACTTT.